One T cell receptor (beta chain) is described in this entry. Its target antigen remains unknown. Base-call qualities are not available, and no considerably larger clone is one nucleotide away. Other nucleotide sequences in the sample specify the same CDR3. TCR CDR3 regions were amplified from genomic DNA by multiplex PCR using the deep immunoSEQ assay. For each cell subset, the extracted genomic DNA was distributed evenly across all wells of several immunoSEQ 96-well plates, and each plate served as one replicate. Each replicate PCR for sorted subsets received about 220 ng genomic DNA, equal to roughly 29,000 T cell genomes. Purified libraries were measured with a Qubit 3.0 fluorometer, size-checked on a Bioanalyzer 2100, and measured again with the KAPA Library Quantification kit. Every immunoSEQ 96-well plate was sequenced on a separate single-read 150-cycle Illumina NextSeq 550 flow cell. The paper's data handling went like this. Because only junctional sequences without quality scores were contained in the immunoSEQ output, filtering matching that applied to full-length reads could not be performed. Sequences were annotated with PyIR, a Python wrapper for IgBLAST v1.9, and V/J genes and CDR3 were assigned using IMGT germline references. Any read was removed if the V/J assignment was weak (E-value above 1e-6), the CDR3 was missing, or the read contained stop codons, out-of-frame junctions, or ambiguous translated residues. A V3J clonotype was defined by an identical inferred V gene, J gene, and CDR3 amino acid sequence. The percentage overlap between two repertoires was calculated by dividing the number of shared unique clonotypes by the size of the smaller repertoire. Three approaches were used to assess repertoire richness: RTK rarefaction, the Chao1 estimator, and Recon v2.1 estimates of unobserved clonotypes. Generation probabilities for all TCRbeta clonotypes obtained by the gDNA method from four donors were computed using OLGA. Imported from immuneACCESS, the table was reduced by TCRdb to in-frame sequences with V and J called. These copies leave out some clones; in studies compared against another copy, an unresolved V gene accounts for under half, and the cause of the remainder is not known. V and J calls and clone size are as listed in that table; D and trimming were resolved from the DNA. Present in this sample are 600,000 or so clones, roughly 98% of which were seen just once. Less than 0.35% of the sample is taken by the ten largest.

Trimming costs V 2 bases and J 5 bases, and their ends lie 3 bases apart. Reading the germline V gene (reference sequence) gives CDR1 DFQATT and CDR2 SNEGSKA. From its cysteine to its phenylalanine, the CDR3 spans 10 amino acids. Only the CDR3 region is kept as DNA, spanning 30 bases read in frame from base 1. The data were taken from a study of shared clonotypes between healthy human individuals (dated by TCRdb to between 2020 and 2021). Concerning the study at large: A few men and two women, aged 18 to 49 years, made up the cohort. For each donor, CD4 naive and CD4 memory were each run on three plates, CD8 naive on two plates, and CD8 memory on one plate. To estimate repertoire size and how much clonotype sharing occurs between individuals, the study deeply sequenced the blood TCR repertoires of about 5 healthy adults. Different laboratories and diverse techniques were used to prepare libraries and sequence TCR repertoires, to increase sequencing depth and limit assay-specific biases. Leukapheresis yielded between about 0.8 and 8.9 billion PBMCs per donor. Overall study results and their limits: Only blood was sampled, and tissue TCR repertoires likely differ from those in blood. The small number of donors limited the genetic and exposure-history diversity represented. Pairwise subsampling indicated that sequencing depth was expected to affect the degree of clonotype sharing among donors. Naive subsets generally had larger estimated clonotype richness than memory subsets. Across a few donors, around 5.4% of naive CD4, approximately 3.5% of naive CD8, about 2.3% of memory CD4, and under 0.45% of memory CD8 clonotypes were shared. Compared with non-shared clonotypes, the clonotypes found in all four sorted-subset donors had higher generation probabilities. Even with the large sequencing depth, rarefaction of the sorted-subset datasets indicated that sequencing was incomplete.

CD8 naive samples were obtained by positive selection for CCR7 among CD45RO-negative cells, yielding a CD45RA+CCR7+ population from which TemRA cells were excluded. The donors were healthy, HIV-negative adults who had no recently reported acute infections or vaccinations. Every donor was a Caucasian adult living in Nashville, Tennessee, USA. After blood collection by leukapheresis, PBMCs were isolated using Ficoll-Histopaque density gradient centrifugation and then cryopreserved in the vapor phase of liquid nitrogen. Analytical flow cytometry was used to check the purity and quantity of every magnetically sorted T cell population. From each sorted fraction, genomic DNA was isolated and quantified by UV absorbance on a Nanodrop 2000c.

This clonotype was sampled from a man aged 25 to 45 in good health. The sample comprised naive CD8+ T cells sorted from blood. Reading the label with the study, this specimen's cell subset or site is: CD45RA+CCR7+. The chain employs TRBV20-1 and TRBJ2-5, with no confident D gene call. The CDR3 region: CSARRETQYF. The nucleotide sequence is TGCAGTGCTAGACGTGAGACCCAGTACTTC.